This entry lists 3 T cell receptor beta chains sequenced from one sample in a study of Ad26.COV2.S vaccination and SARS-CoV-2 variants. TCRdb's table, derived via immunoSEQ multiplex PCR, lists solely in-frame clones and lacks some. The sample has some 340,000 clones, roughly 86% seen once; the top ten hold 1.9%. This sample's treatment: roughly 18 received Ad26.COV2.S at low or high dose, single or two shots; 5 received placebo; per-sample allocation not given. Collection of samples fell on day 63 after the first vaccine or placebo injection. The source material was peripheral blood, sampled in a trial of Ad26.COV2.S vaccine versus placebo. The receptors were gathered from a person aged 18-60 years who received the Ad26.COV2.S COVID-19 vaccine or a placebo.

The chain joins TRBV6-5 to TRBJ2-6; unclear D gene. This CDR3 spans 13 amino acids. Trimming took off 6 bases at V and 4 bases at J, with 7 bases between the two ends. Germline CDR1 MNHEY, CDR2 SVGAGI. The CDR3 protein is CASRAPGANVLTF. The CDR3 DNA is TGTGCCAGCAGGGCCCCCGGGGCCAACGTCCTGACTTTC.

This clone was seen only a few times. This rearrangement joins TRBV11-3 to TRBJ2-7; no reliable D call. Germline CDR1 reads SGHNT; CDR2 reads YENEEA. This CDR3 comprises 12 residues. Trimming removed 0 bases from V and 7 bases from J, with 7 bases in between. The CDR3 DNA follows: TGTGCCAGCAGCTTAGAATATAAGGAGCAGTACTTC. Translation gives CASSLEYKEQYF. Full variable domain (rest looked up from reference TRBV11-3 and TRBJ2-7): EAGVVQSPRYKIIEKKQPVAFWCNPISGHNTLYWYLQNLGQGPELLIRYENEEAVDDSQLPKDRFSAERLKGVDSTLKIQPAELGDSAVYLCASSLEYKEQYFGPGTRLTVT.

This chain links TRBV7-2 with TRBJ1-3; D gene unclear. The CDR3 is made up of 16 amino acids. Per germline, CDR1 SGHTA and CDR2 FQGNSA. V gave up 3 bases and J gave up 0 bases, with 12 bases separating them. CDR3 amino acids: CASSFGGLGSGNTIYF. CDR3 in DNA: TGTGCCAGCAGCTTTGGAGGACTTGGCTCTGGAAACACCATATATTTT.